This T cell receptor (beta chain) was observed in a study of early stage breast cancer tumors. Study as a whole: ER+/PR+/HER2- status applied to about 70% of the 16 invasive breast tumors.

Clones were sequenced by immunoSEQ multiplex PCR, and TCRdb holds only the in-frame ones, with some missing. The sample carries 25,000 to 35,000 clones, about 60% recorded once. The germline V gene encodes CDR1 SGHNT and CDR2 YENEEA. The CDR3 is made up of 13 amino acids. The V end lost 1 base, the J end lost 6 bases, and 10 bases lay between the germline ends. General study points: Functional markers like CD4, CD8 and FOXP3 were missed in bulk sequencing.

A remark on this clone: Its specificity is unknown.

The rearrangement joins TRBV11-3 to TRBJ2-7; D is perhaps TRBD1 (5 bases). The receptor comes from a person between 50 and 60 years old with breast cancer. Material: breast tumor tissue. In DNA form, the CDR3 reads TGTGCCAGCAGCTTAGGCCCAAGGGGCGAGCAGTACTTC. This gives the protein CASSLGPRGEQYF.